A selection of T cell receptor beta chains follows, all from one sample in a study of shared clonotypes between healthy human individuals. TCRdb keeps only in-frame clones here, not all; method: immunoSEQ multiplex PCR. The sample has 2 million to 2.5 million clones, around 92% seen once; the top ten hold approximately 0.4%. Sequencing input: naive CD4+ T cells from PBMCs. These receptors originate from a young man in good health. Some clones in this sample may be carry-over from other donors' samples. The CDR3 runs from the conserved cysteine through the conserved F or W. A D gene is named only where the DNA matches it firmly. Expanded clones are given a class, and other clones once, few, many or no size at all.

abundance,v_gene,j_gene,d_gene,CDR3aa,CDR3nt
once,TRBV28,TRBJ2-5,NA,CASSLKWKETQYF,TGTGCCAGCAGTTTAAAGTGGAAAGAGACCCAGTACTTC
NA,TRBV7-2,TRBJ2-1,NA,CASSLMGAAGNEQFF,TGTGCCAGCAGCTTAATGGGGGCGGCAGGGAATGAGCAGTTCTTC
NA,TRBV19,TRBJ2-1,TRBD2,CASSSPGLAGINEQFF,TGTGCCAGTAGTAGTCCGGGACTAGCGGGAATAAATGAGCAGTTCTTC
NA,TRBV6-1,TRBJ2-7,TRBD1,CASSDFRDSSYEQYF,TGTGCCAGCAGTGACTTCCGGGACAGCTCCTACGAGCAGTACTTC
NA,TRBV5-1,TRBJ2-3,NA,CASSNPQWGTDTQYF,TGCGCCAGCAGCAACCCGCAGTGGGGCACAGATACGCAGTATTTT
NA,TRBV29-1,TRBJ1-4,TRBD1,CSAGTGPNEKLFF,TGCAGCGCCGGGACAGGACCTAATGAAAAACTGTTTTTT
NA,TRBV4-2,TRBJ2-1,NA,CASSQAGPGDEQFF,TGTGCCAGCAGCCAAGCGGGACCGGGCGATGAGCAGTTCTTC
NA,TRBV28,TRBJ2-7,TRBD1,CASSLWSRDREHEQYF,TGTGCCAGCAGTTTATGGTCCCGGGACAGGGAGCACGAGCAGTACTTC
few,TRBV16,TRBJ2-6,NA,CASSQSWVGANVLTF,TGTGCCAGCAGCCAATCGTGGGTCGGGGCCAACGTCCTGACTTTC
once,TRBV6-1,TRBJ2-7,NA,CASGRGIYEQYF,TGTGCCAGCGGGCGAGGGATCTACGAGCAGTACTTC
NA,TRBV28,TRBJ1-2,NA,CASSLAGSNYGYTF,TGTGCCAGCAGTTTAGCCGGCAGTAACTATGGCTACACCTTC
NA,TRBV25-1,TRBJ2-7,TRBD1,CASSESGAGGPYEQYF,TGTGCCAGCAGTGAATCAGGCGCAGGGGGTCCCTACGAGCAGTACTTC
NA,TRBV28,TRBJ1-1,TRBD1,CASSRSRTGRNTEAFF,TGTGCCAGCTCCAGATCGAGGACAGGGAGGAACACTGAAGCTTTCTTT
NA,TRBV6-6,TRBJ2-3,TRBD1,CASSSISSDRNTQYF,TGTGCCAGCAGTTCCATTTCGTCGGACAGGAATACGCAGTATTTT
once,TRBV5-5,TRBJ2-7,TRBD1,CASSSNRDRRTYEQYF,TGTGCCAGCAGCTCCAACCGGGACAGGAGGACCTACGAGCAGTACTTC
NA,TRBV4-2,TRBJ2-1,TRBD2,CASREAGGRGFHEQFF,TGTGCCAGCAGGGAAGCGGGGGGCCGGGGGTTTCATGAGCAGTTCTTC
NA,TRBV7-7,TRBJ2-7,TRBD2,CASSLRLASEQYF,TGTGCCAGCAGCCTGCGACTAGCTAGCGAGCAGTACTTC
NA,TRBV27,TRBJ2-5,TRBD2,CASSLGGGETQYF,TGTGCCAGCAGTTTAGGCGGGGGGGAGACCCAGTACTTC
NA,TRBV5-1,TRBJ1-4,NA,CASSLVGVATNEKLFF,TGCGCCAGCAGCTTGGTAGGCGTTGCAACTAATGAAAAACTGTTTTTT
NA,TRBV7-9,TRBJ2-7,TRBD2,CASSLPAGAFVWTYEQYF,TGTGCCAGCAGCTTACCAGCGGGGGCCTTCGTCTGGACCTACGAGCAGTACTTC
NA,TRBV6-1,TRBJ1-2,NA,CASATSRDPSYGYTF,TGTGCCAGCGCTACCAGCAGGGACCCGTCCTATGGCTACACCTTC
NA,TRBV28,TRBJ1-5,NA,CASSPPDRFNQPQHF,TGTGCCAGCAGTCCCCCGGATAGATTTAATCAGCCCCAGCATTTT
NA,TRBV7-2,TRBJ2-5,NA,CASSGRRSASNQETQYF,TGTGCCAGCAGCGGGCGGCGGTCGGCCTCAAACCAAGAGACCCAGTACTTC
NA,TRBV7-3,TRBJ2-1,NA,CASSASVPGASGEQFF,TGTGCCAGCAGCGCGAGCGTGCCGGGGGCTTCGGGTGAGCAGTTCTTC
NA,TRBV6-6,TRBJ1-5,NA,CASSYSRPGSNQPQHF,TGTGCCAGCAGTTATAGTAGGCCGGGAAGCAATCAGCCCCAGCATTTT
once,TRBV7-2,TRBJ1-5,TRBD1,CASSLLGTGGQPQHF,TGTGCCAGCAGCTTGCTTGGGACAGGCGGTCAGCCCCAGCATTTT
once,TRBV4-1,TRBJ2-7,TRBD2,CASSQERGEGTYEQYF,TGCGCCAGCAGCCAAGAACGGGGGGAGGGAACCTACGAGCAGTACTTC
NA,TRBV18,TRBJ2-7,NA,CASSPLQGTYEQYF,TGTGCCAGCTCACCCCTCCAGGGTACCTACGAGCAGTACTTC
NA,TRBV15,TRBJ1-5,TRBD1,CATSREGRGHQPQHF,TGTGCCACCAGCAGAGAAGGCAGGGGGCATCAGCCCCAGCATTTT
NA,TRBV9,TRBJ1-5,TRBD1,CASSRDRGLSLRNQPQHF,TGTGCCAGCAGCAGGGACAGGGGGCTATCCCTGAGGAATCAGCCCCAGCATTTT
NA,TRBV5-4,TRBJ2-7,TRBD1,CASSLPLGTGYEQYF,TGTGCCAGCAGCTTGCCGCTTGGGACAGGCTACGAGCAGTACTTC
NA,TRBV7-9,TRBJ2-1,NA,CASSLEFGTGGGEQFF,TGTGCCAGCAGCTTAGAATTTGGTACAGGAGGGGGTGAGCAGTTCTTC
NA,TRBV19,TRBJ1-4,NA,CASRYRASVGEKLFF,TGTGCCAGTAGGTACCGGGCCTCCGTCGGTGAAAAACTGTTTTTT